This T cell receptor beta chain was profiled in a study of blood T cell repertoires in COVID-19. V trimming: 4 bases; J trimming: 3 bases; junction bases outside the gene matches: 8. CDR1 and CDR2 from the germline V gene are KGHDR and SFDVKD. This CDR3 region has 18 residues. Profiled with immunoSEQ multiplex PCR; TCRdb holds only in-frame clones, not every one. The repertoire has 290,000 or so clones, roughly nine tenths of them found once; the top ten carry 2.2%. The source is a woman between 25 and 40 years old with COVID-19, enrolled during active disease. V and J are TRBV24-1 and TRBJ2-1; TRBD2 aligns across 13 bases. Sequencing input: peripheral blood. The CDR3 protein is CATSDIGTSGTDYNEQFF. Written as DNA, the CDR3 is TGTGCCACCAGTGACATCGGGACTAGCGGGACCGACTACAATGAGCAGTTCTTC.